A single sample is the source of the 8 T cell receptor beta chains below, sequenced in a study of blood T cell repertoires in COVID-19. Assay used: immunoSEQ multiplex PCR; TCRdb lists only in-frame clones, some missing. The data show a few hundred thousand clones, with around 88% seen just once and just under 7% held by the top ten. The sequencing input was peripheral blood. These receptors all come from a woman between 25 and 40 years old who had recovered from COVID-19.

On this clone: In the same sample, other DNA sequences code for this CDR3. The chain links TRBV27 to TRBJ2-7, with 11 bases that match TRBD1. This CDR3 contains 14 residues. V dropped 3 bases and J dropped 3; count of bases not matched to a gene: 1. Germline V lookup: CDR1 MNHEY, CDR2 SMNVEV (reference sequence). CDR3 in DNA: TGTGCCAGCAGTTTCGGGACAGGGGGCTACGAGCAGTACTTC. Translation: CASSFGTGGYEQYF.

This clone was found a few times. The chain recombines TRBV6-5 with TRBJ2-5; D is unresolved. From germline, CDR1 is MNHEY and CDR2 SVGAGI. The CDR3 is 12 residues long. V was shortened by 8 bases and J by 0 bases, with 7 bases between the two germline ends. In DNA, the CDR3 is TGTGCCAGCGCGCGCGACCAAGAGACCCAGTACTTC. Translated: CASARDQETQYF.

The V and J genes are TRBV5-1 and TRBJ1-1, with TRBD1 matching 10 bases. Germline assignment: CDR1 SGHRS and CDR2 YFSETQ. The CDR3 consists of 18 residues. V lost 0 bases to trimming and J lost 0 bases; unmatched junction nucleotides: 8. CDR3 sequence: CASSLGTGTGAVNTEAFF. DNA of the CDR3: TGCGCCAGCAGCTTGGGAACCGGGACAGGGGCCGTGAACACTGAAGCTTTCTTT.

The chain joins TRBV2 to TRBJ1-3, with D perhaps TRBD1 (5 bases). V lost 5 bases, J lost 2 bases, and 13 bases lay in between. CDR1 and CDR2 from the germline V gene are SNHLY and FYNNEI. The CDR3 covers 15 residues. CDR3 in amino acids: CASSLTGPPGNTIYF. In DNA, the CDR3 is TGTGCCAGCAGTTTAACAGGACCCCCTGGAAACACCATATATTTT.

The CDR3 loop reads CASSLGGTGVETQYF. Here the CDR3 DNA reads TGTGCCAGCAGCTTGGGGGGGACAGGGGTAGAGACCCAGTACTTC. J is TRBJ2-5 and V is TRBV5-6; 10 nucleotides align to TRBD1. Germline CDR1 SGHDT, CDR2 YYEEEE. The trim removed 0 bases at V and 4 bases at J, leaving 3 bases unmatched. The CDR3 has 15 residues.

The rearrangement links TRBV15 to TRBJ1-1; D is perhaps TRBD1 (5 bases). The CDR3 totals 12 residues. Between the trimmed V and J ends, which lost 5 bases and 5 bases, there was a span of 9 bases. Germline CDR1 and CDR2: LNHNV and YYDKDF (reference sequence). The DNA for the CDR3 is TGTGCCACCAGCGGAGGGGCGACTGAAGCTTTCTTT. Translation gives CATSGGATEAFF.

The chain employs TRBV7-9 and TRBJ2-2; TRBD1 might be the D (5 bases). The CDR3 has 14 amino acids. CDR1 and CDR2 from the germline V gene are SEHNR and FQNEAQ (reference sequence). V lost 8 bases and J 2 bases, leaving 12 bases between the germline ends. CDR3 sequence: CASRRQGNTGELFF. In DNA, the CDR3 is TGTGCCAGCCGTCGGCAGGGCAACACCGGGGAGCTGTTTTTT.

This chain joins TRBV5-1 and TRBJ1-4, with D possibly being TRBD1 (6 bases). The ends were cut back, 4 bases at V and 8 bases at J, with 21 bases in the middle. CDR1 is SGHRS, CDR2 YFSETQ, per germline. The CDR3 runs 16 residues. The CDR3 region is CASSPSPPGAGEKLFF. CDR3 sequence (DNA): TGCGCCAGCAGCCCCTCTCCCCCAGGGGCTGGCGAAAAACTGTTTTTT.